This T cell receptor (beta chain) appears in the sequencing data of a study of cytomegalovirus exposure and HLA in healthy donors listed by TCRdb under 2017. In terms of the full investigation: An earlier analysis of more than 550 of the donors reported 276 Gb of sequence data and around 100 million unique TCR beta sequences obtained from around 170 million T cells. All discovery cohort repertoires had been generated on a single sequencing platform. Alongside the repertoire data, information on donor age, sex, ethnicity and CMV serostatus was compiled. The study used immunosequencing to profile the T cell repertoires of approximately 640 subjects and linked those repertoires to cytomegalovirus serostatus. Among 300 to 450 genotyped donors of the cohort, an average of approximately 230,000 unique TCR beta nucleotide sequences were sequenced per donor, roughly 20% of them non-productive. High-throughput TCR immunosequencing, statistical association of individual TCRs with disease status, and machine learning were combined to predict cytomegalovirus infection status. About 300 gigabases of sequencing data and approximately 80 million unique TCR sequences were included in an early release covering around 600 HLA-typed donors. Typing coverage varied by locus: 629-630 donors for A, B, C, DRB1 and DQB1; roughly 510 for DQA1; about 590 for DPA1; under 490 for DPB1. Besides the first cohort of under 700 subjects, a separate validation cohort made up of roughly 130 different subjects was used. Of the approximately 370 genotyped donors, 75% to 85% were placed in the genetic ancestry cluster associated with self-reported Caucasian donors. To study patterns of TCR occurrence, a later analysis re-analyzed previously published TCR beta repertoires from around 700 donors and added high-resolution HLA genotyping. In the later analysis, no new phenotypic data were used to find candidate immune exposures; instead, reliance was placed on TCR beta sequences and their occurrence across donors. The study was designed to test whether signatures of past pathogen exposure could be identified by cataloging public T cell receptors. To decide whether each TCR beta V gene segment behaved as functional or pseudogenic, an earlier analysis of several hundred of the donors relied on high-throughput TCR beta sequencing. A handful of DR-DQ haplotypes were handled as single units for association and clustering because linkage in the cohort was strong. Genome-wide SNP genotypes for about three fifths of the roughly 670 donors were used in a later genetic analysis, which treated that subset as a discovery cohort. Class I and class II HLA loci were covered by the typing at four-digit resolution. Overall results and qualifications from the work: According to the authors, the approach could potentially be generalized to other disease states and immunological phenotypes. Most TCR sequences were observed very rarely across donors, whereas some public TCRs were present in many individuals. A later genetic analysis reported fewer N-insertions in productive TCRs among donors in an Asian-associated ancestry cluster than the roughly 650-donor mean. A cluster of highly shared sequence variants was judged likely to represent a technical artifact of the sequencing pipeline. A later analysis reported that several top co-occurrence clusters appeared linked to parvovirus B19, influenza, CMV and Epstein-Barr virus. Correlated functional status among segregating V segments might be attributable to linkage disequilibrium, but an unknown experimental factor could not be ruled out. Because some donors lacked HLA typing at each locus, the association tests relied only on the typed subset. The 87-base-pair reads could not distinguish some IMGT-functional V segments, including TRBV6-2 and TRBV6-3, so those segments were excluded. Presence/absence analyses assumed roughly uniform sequencing depth across donors, an assumption that may not hold. Strong co-occurrence of HLA alleles, especially DR and DQ, made assigning TCR associations to individual alleles difficult. The only immune exposure information available for the cohort was CMV serostatus. A further reported finding was that TCR beta sequences accurately predicted the HLA-A and HLA-B alleles for most subjects in the first cohort. In vitro tests confirmed that three of the cytomegalovirus-associated TCR beta chains recognize cytomegalovirus antigens. The study gave a list of under 200 TCR beta chains associated with cytomegalovirus. Specific HLA alleles were associated with over 15,000 TCR beta sequences at a false discovery rate of 0.05 in a later analysis. Only TCR beta chains were sequenced in this cohort, and the absence of alpha or paired-chain data limited detectable features. About 15 rarely observed V segments, including chromosome 9 orphons, were excluded from the earlier analysis of some 590 of the donors because counts were too low. A later genetic analysis associated a missense DCLRE1C variant with V-gene and J-gene trimming of TCR beta chains, and an independent cohort replicated the association. Broadly in line with IMGT annotations, most TCR beta V segments showed up in productive rearrangements about 87% or about 30% of the time in an earlier analysis of 450 to 750 of the donors. In a later analysis, HLA-associated TCR beta chains showed more clonal expansion and lower generation probabilities than non-associated chains that were equally common. Cytomegalovirus status was reported to be diagnosed by the classifier with high specificity and sensitivity in both the original and validation cohorts. According to a later analysis, most CMV-associated TCR beta chains appeared to be HLA-restricted, and the HLA associations seemed to be driven largely by CMV exposure. In a later analysis, the rate of TCR association differed among HLA loci, with DRB1 alleles having the most associated TCRs and HLA-C alleles having the fewest.

The CDR3 contains 15 residues, cysteine and phenylalanine counted. Kept here is only the CDR3 DNA, which spans 45 bases and is read in frame from base 1. V has 3 bases trimmed and J has 8 bases trimmed; junction bases matching no gene number 10. The germline V gene provides CDR1 SGHTA and CDR2 FQGNSA. In regard to this clone: The antigen it recognizes is unknown. No qualities accompany the bases; no much larger clone lies one base away.

The cohort comprised several hundred healthy bone marrow donors. All cohort members were sampled while nominally healthy, although unrecorded immune exposures were likely present. The donor tested CMV seronegative, placing the donor among the approximately 360 seronegative members of the cohort. A peripheral blood sample was provided by each donor, and peripheral blood mononuclear cells were used for TCR beta sequencing. Genomic DNA extraction from the blood cell samples was performed with the Qiagen DNeasy Blood Extraction Kit. The receptor library was made with the immunoSEQ multiplex PCR assay. For the multiplex PCR, a mixture combining 60 forward primers for TCR Vbeta segments and 13 reverse primers for TCR Jbeta segments was used. The CDR3 region of rearranged TCR beta genes was amplified from genomic DNA with a multiplex PCR assay. Amplified TCR beta libraries were sequenced as 87-base-pair reads on the Illumina HiSeq System. Per the authors' processing: In a later analysis, some 80 million unique TCR beta chains were counted across the 500 to 850 repertoires, and roughly 11 million of these chains were shared by at least two donors. A nearest-neighbor algorithm error-corrected the raw reads and collapsed the reads into unique sequences, merging closely related sequences to remove PCR and sequencing errors. V, D and J gene segments were assigned by aligning CDR3 sequences to IMGT reference sequences. For a sequence to be retained, a match of at least six nucleotides to both a V gene segment and a J gene segment was required. Rearrangements were classified as productive when the CDR3 lacked stop codons and remained in frame with V and J, and all other rearrangements were classified as non-productive. CDR3 was defined by IMGT convention, running from the second conserved V-encoded cysteine to the conserved J-encoded phenylalanine. Sequences without an unambiguous match to a single V gene segment were excluded from the earlier analysis of almost 600 of the donors. An earlier analysis of 500 to 700 of the donors classified V segments as functional when productive rearrangements were above 56.7% and as segregating when the standard deviation between donors was above 5%. A statistical classification framework was developed to diagnose cytomegalovirus status using the catalog of TCR beta chain sequences. In a later analysis, V and J genes were assigned by comparing TCR nucleotide sequences against IMGT/GENE-DB human TR gene sequences. In a later analysis, CDR3 sequences and most-parsimonious VDJ recombination scenarios were assigned using the TCRdist pipeline. In a later analysis, every TCR beta chain was defined by the combination of its CDR3 amino acid sequence and its V-gene family, and reads without a unique V-gene family were dropped. To address suspected cross-contamination and a sequencing artifact, a later analysis removed 592 highly shared, low-generation-probability nucleotide sequences. In a later analysis, a clonal expansion index for each public chain was calculated from normalized within-repertoire ranks of inferred template counts. A later analysis computed generation probabilities with a VDJ recombination model fitted to out-of-frame rearrangements, and checked the results against IGoR. In a later analysis, hypergeometric tests were used to score TCR-TCR, TCR-HLA and TCR-CMV co-occurrence, with a repertoire-size bias correction applied to TCR pairs. In a later analysis, false discovery rates were estimated by permuting HLA or CMV assignments 20 times. In a later analysis, co-occurring TCRs were grouped with DBSCAN, and TCRdist sequence similarity was added when clustering was performed within HLA-allele-positive subsets. For co-occurrence clustering, repertoires with fewer than 30,000 or more than 120,000 public chains were excluded, along with 4 to 6 repertoires with anomalous nucleotide sharing. TCRdb carries this immuneACCESS record with in-frame sequences only. Its versions omit some clonotypes, under half of them owing to an unresolved V gene in the studies checked, with the rest unexplained. V and J calls and clone size follow that table, whereas D and trimming were derived from the DNA. The sample profile shows roughly 200,000 clones; around 83% of them were found once. Clones ranked in the top ten supply around 1.5% of the sample.

Sample: PBMCs. The sequence is built from TRBV7-2 and TRBJ1-2; 9 nucleotides in the junction match TRBD1. The sequence was collected from a man between 50 and 59 years old in good health and CMV-seronegative. The bases read TGTGCCAGCAGCTTGATATACCCGGGACAGGGAGGCTACACCTTC. It is translated as CASSLIYPGQGGYTF. This CDR3, with the reference TRBV7-2 and TRBJ1-2 proteins standing in past its ends, gives the full variable domain GAGVSQSPSNKVTEKGKDVELRCDPISGHTALYWYRQSLGQGLEFLIYFQGNSAPDKSGLPSDRFSAERTGGSVSTLTIQRTQQEDSAVYLCASSLIYPGQGGYTFGSGTRLTVV.